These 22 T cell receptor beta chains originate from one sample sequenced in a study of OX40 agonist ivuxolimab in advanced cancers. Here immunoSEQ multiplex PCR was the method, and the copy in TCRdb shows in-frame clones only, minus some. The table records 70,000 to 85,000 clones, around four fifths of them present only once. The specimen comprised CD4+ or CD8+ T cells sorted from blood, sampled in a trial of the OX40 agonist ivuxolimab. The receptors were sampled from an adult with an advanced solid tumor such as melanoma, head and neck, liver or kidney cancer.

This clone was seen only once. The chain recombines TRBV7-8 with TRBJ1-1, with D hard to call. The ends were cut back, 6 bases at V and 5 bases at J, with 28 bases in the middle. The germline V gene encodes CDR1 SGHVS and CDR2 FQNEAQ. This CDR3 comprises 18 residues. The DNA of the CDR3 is TGTGCCAGCAGTTTGGGCTCCGGACGAGTAGTGGTATCGACTGAAGCTTTCTTT. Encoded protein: CASSLGSGRVVVSTEAFF.

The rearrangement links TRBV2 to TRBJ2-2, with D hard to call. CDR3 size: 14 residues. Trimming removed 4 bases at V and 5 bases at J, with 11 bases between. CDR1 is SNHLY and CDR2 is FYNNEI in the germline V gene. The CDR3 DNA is TGTGCCAGCAGTGGGTTTGGGTTTACCGGGGAGCTGTTTTTT. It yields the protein CASSGFGFTGELFF. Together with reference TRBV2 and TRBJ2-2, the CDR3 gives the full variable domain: EPEVTQTPSHQVTQMGQEVILRCVPISNHLYFYWYRQILGQKVEFLVSFYNNEISEKSEIFDDQFSVERPDGSNFTLKIRSTKLEDSAMYFCASSGFGFTGELFFGEGSRLTVL.

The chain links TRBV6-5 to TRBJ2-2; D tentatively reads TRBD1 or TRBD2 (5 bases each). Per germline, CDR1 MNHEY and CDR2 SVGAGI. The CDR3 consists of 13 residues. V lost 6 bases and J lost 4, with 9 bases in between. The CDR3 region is CASRGVSTGELFF. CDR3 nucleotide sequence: TGTGCCAGCAGGGGGGTCTCCACCGGGGAGCTGTTTTTT.

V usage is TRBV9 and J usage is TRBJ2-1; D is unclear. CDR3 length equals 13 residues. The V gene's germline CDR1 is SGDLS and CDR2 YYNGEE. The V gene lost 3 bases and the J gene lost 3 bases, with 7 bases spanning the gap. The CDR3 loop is CASSAGHYNEQFF. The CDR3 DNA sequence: TGTGCCAGCAGCGCCGGCCACTACAATGAGCAGTTCTTC.

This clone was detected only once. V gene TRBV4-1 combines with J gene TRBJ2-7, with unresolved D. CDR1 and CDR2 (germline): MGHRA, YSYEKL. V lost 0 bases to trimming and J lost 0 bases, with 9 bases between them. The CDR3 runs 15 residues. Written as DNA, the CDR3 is TGCGCCAGCAGCCAAGATCCCCGGAGCTCCTACGAGCAGTACGTC. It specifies CASSQDPRSSYEQYV.

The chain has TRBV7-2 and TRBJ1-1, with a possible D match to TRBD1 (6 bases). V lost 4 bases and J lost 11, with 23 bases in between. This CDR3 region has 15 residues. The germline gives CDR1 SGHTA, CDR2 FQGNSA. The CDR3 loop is CASSYGGAISRYAFF. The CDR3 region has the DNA TGTGCCAGCAGCTACGGGGGCGCGATCTCCCGGTATGCTTTCTTT.

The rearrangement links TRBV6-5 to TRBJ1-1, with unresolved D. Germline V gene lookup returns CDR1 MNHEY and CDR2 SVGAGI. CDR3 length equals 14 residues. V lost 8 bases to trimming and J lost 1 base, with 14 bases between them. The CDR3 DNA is TGTGCCAGCCCTGCTAAGGACGGGAACACTGAAGCTTTCTTT. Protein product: CASPAKDGNTEAFF.

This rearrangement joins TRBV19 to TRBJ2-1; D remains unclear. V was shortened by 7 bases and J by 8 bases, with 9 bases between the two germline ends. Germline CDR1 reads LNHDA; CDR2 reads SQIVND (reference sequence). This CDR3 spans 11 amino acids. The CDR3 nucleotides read TGTGCCAGTACTCAAAGGGATGAGCAGTTCTTC. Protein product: CASTQRDEQFF.

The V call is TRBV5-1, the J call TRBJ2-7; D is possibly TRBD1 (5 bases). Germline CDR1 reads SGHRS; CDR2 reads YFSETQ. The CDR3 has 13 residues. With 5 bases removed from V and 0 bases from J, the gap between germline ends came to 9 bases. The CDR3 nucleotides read TGCGCCAGCAGAGGGGCAGACTCCTACGAGCAGTACTTC. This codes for CASRGADSYEQYF.

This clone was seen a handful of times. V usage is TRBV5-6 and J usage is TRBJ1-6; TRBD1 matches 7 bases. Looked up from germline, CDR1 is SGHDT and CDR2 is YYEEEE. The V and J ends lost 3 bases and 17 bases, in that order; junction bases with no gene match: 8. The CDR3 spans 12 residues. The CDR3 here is CASSWTGSAVHF. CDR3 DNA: TGTGCCAGCAGCTGGACAGGATCGGCTGTCCACTTT.

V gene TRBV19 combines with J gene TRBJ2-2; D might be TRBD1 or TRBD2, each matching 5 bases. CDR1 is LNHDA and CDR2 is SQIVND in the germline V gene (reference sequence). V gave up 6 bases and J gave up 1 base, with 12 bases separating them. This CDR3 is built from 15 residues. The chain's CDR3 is CASRPGRRNTGELFF. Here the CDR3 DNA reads TGTGCCAGTAGACCGGGACGACGGAACACCGGGGAGCTGTTTTTT.

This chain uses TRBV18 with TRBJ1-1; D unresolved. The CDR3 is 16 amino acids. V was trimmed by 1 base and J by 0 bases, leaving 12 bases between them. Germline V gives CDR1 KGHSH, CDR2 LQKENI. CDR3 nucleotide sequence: TGTGCCAGCTCACCACGGAATCGCAGGATGAACACTGAAGCTTTCTTT. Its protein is CASSPRNRRMNTEAFF.

CDR3 sequence (DNA): TGTGCCAGCAGCCCTGAGGAGACAGGGCTTAACTCTGGAAACACCATATATTTT. Protein sequence: CASSPEETGLNSGNTIYF. The V gene is TRBV4-2, the J gene TRBJ1-3; 7 bases fit TRBD1. Germline V CDR1 and CDR2: LGHNA, YNFKEQ. After removal of 4 bases from V and 0 bases from J, the junction contained 12 bases not matched to a gene. The CDR3 has 18 residues.

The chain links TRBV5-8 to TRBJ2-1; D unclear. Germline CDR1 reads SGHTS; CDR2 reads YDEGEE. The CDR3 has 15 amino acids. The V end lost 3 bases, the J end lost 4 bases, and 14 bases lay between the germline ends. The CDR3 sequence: CASSSRAPSYNEQFF. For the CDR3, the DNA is TGTGCCAGCAGCTCTCGGGCCCCCTCTTACAATGAGCAGTTCTTC. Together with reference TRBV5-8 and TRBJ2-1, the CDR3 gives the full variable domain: EAGVTQSPTHLIKTRGQQATLRCSPISGHTSVYWYQQALGLGLQFLLWYDEGEERNRGNFPPRFSGRQFPNYSSELNVNALELEDSALYLCASSSRAPSYNEQFFGPGTRLTVL.

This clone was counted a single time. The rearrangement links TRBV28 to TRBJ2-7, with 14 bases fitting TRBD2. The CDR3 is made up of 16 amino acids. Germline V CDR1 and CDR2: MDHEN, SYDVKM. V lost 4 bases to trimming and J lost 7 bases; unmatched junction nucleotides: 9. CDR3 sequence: CASSWTSGGPGSEQYV. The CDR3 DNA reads TGTGCCAGCAGTTGGACTAGCGGGGGGCCCGGTAGTGAGCAGTACGTC.

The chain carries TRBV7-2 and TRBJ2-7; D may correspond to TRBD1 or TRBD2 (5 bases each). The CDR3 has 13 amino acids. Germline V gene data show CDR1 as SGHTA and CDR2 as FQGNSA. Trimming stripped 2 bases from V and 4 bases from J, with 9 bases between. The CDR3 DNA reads TGTGCCAGCAGCTTAAAGGGACGGTACGAGCAGTACGTC. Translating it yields CASSLKGRYEQYV.

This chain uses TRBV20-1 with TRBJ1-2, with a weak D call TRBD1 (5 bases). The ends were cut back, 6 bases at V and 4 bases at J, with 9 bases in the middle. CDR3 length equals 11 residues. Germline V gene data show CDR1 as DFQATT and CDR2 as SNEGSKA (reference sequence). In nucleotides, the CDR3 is TGCAGTGCCAGACAGACCTATGGCTACACCTTC. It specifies CSARQTYGYTF.

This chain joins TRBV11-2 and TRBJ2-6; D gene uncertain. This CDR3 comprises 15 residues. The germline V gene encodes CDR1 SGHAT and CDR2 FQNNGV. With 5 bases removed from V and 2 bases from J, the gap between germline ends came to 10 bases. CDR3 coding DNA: TGTGCCAGCAGCCCGCCCGGCGCTGGGGCCAACGTCCTGACTTTC. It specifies CASSPPGAGANVLTF.

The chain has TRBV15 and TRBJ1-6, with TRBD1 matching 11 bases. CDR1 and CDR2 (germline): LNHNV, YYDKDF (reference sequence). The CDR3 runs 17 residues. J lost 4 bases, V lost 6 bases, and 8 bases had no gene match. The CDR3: CATRDTGTGGYNSPLHF. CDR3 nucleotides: TGTGCCACCAGGGATACCGGGACAGGGGGATATAATTCACCCCTCCACTTT.

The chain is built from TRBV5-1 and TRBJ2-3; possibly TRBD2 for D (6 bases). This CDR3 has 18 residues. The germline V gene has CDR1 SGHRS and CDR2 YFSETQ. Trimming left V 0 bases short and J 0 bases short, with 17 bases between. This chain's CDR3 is CASSLVGGIRKSTDTQYF. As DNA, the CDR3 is TGCGCCAGCAGCTTGGTGGGAGGCATCCGAAAAAGCACAGATACGCAGTATTTT.

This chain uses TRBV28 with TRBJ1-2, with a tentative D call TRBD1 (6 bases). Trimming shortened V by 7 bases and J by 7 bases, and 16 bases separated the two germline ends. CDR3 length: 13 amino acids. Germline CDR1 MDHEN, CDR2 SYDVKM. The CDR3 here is CASTLSGVGGYTF. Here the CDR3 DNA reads TGTGCCAGCACCCTGTCAGGGGTCGGTGGCTACACCTTC.

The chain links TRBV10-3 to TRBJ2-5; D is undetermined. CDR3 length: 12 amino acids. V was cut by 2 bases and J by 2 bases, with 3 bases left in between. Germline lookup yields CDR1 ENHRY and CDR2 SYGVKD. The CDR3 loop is CAISEEQETQYF. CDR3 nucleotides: TGTGCCATCAGTGAGGAACAAGAGACCCAGTACTTC.